This TCR beta chain was sequenced for a study of cytomegalovirus exposure and HLA in healthy donors (dated by TCRdb to about 2017). As for the study more broadly: A later analysis indicated that the 120 or so validation repertoires were generated on the platform also employed for the roughly 650 repertoires of the first cohort. The study aimed to test whether cataloging public T cell receptors could reveal signatures of past pathogen exposure. In addition to the first cohort of 650 to 750 subjects, a separate validation cohort of around 110 different subjects was used. High-throughput TCR immunosequencing, statistical association of individual TCRs with disease status, and machine learning were combined to predict cytomegalovirus infection status.

The paper as a whole reports these results and caveats: In a later analysis, TCRs clustered in the first cohort were found to also tend to co-occur in the 130 or so validation repertoires, with approximately 93% of cluster scores above 0. A total of some 180 TCR beta chains were listed by the study as associated with cytomegalovirus. According to the authors, the approach could potentially be generalized to other disease states and immunological phenotypes. Most TCR sequences were observed very rarely across donors, whereas some public TCRs were present in many individuals. The validation cohort had no HLA typing available for a later analysis, so co-occurrence within that cohort was assessed over all 110 or so repertoires. The classifier was reported to diagnose cytomegalovirus status with high specificity and sensitivity in both the original and validation cohorts. In vitro tests confirmed that a few of the cytomegalovirus-associated TCR beta chains recognize cytomegalovirus antigens.

Separate from the roughly 650-subject first cohort, the validation cohort of around 130 subjects was the group to which the donors belonged. Comment on this clone: Its antigen target is currently unknown. One base away there is no much larger clone; base qualities are not given.

The method was the immunoSEQ multiplex PCR assay. For the original study's pipeline: A statistical classification framework was built to diagnose cytomegalovirus status from the catalog of TCR beta chain sequences. TCRdb's version of the immuneACCESS table is confined to in-frame rearrangements and falls short of the full clone set. An unresolved V gene accounts for under half of the shortfall where checked; the remainder is of unknown origin. Clone size and V and J calls were adopted from that table, with D and trimming inferred from the DNA. The sample yields about 110,000 clones; over 75% were counted once. Together, the top ten hold over 2.5% of the sample. The sequence derives from a woman aged 18-30 years in good health and CMV-seronegative. The sample taken for sequencing was PBMCs.

The CDR3 protein sequence reads: CASSQNTGIAGNTIYF. The sequenced DNA: TGTGCCAGCAGCCAAAACACAGGGATCGCTGGAAACACCATATATTTT. The rearrangement joined TRBV9 to TRBJ1-3; the D gene is possibly TRBD1, with 6 bases matching. The germline ends are 16 bases apart after V is trimmed by 4 bases and J by 2 bases. Spanning cysteine to phenylalanine, the CDR3 consists of 16 amino acids. This entry keeps only the CDR3 DNA: 48 bases, framed from base 1. As encoded in the germline V gene, CDR1 is SGDLS while CDR2 is YYNGEE.